These 21 T cell receptor beta chains share one sample of origin, sequenced in a study of identical twins. TCRdb recomputed calls from the 5' RACE reads with MiXCR, one row per CDR3 protein. The sample lists around 1.7 million distinct CDR3 sequences; about 31% were seen once. Sequenced: cord blood. The receptors were sampled from a newborn girl in good health.

The chain links TRBV2 to TRBJ2-3; D call uncertain. Trimming stripped 7 bases from V and 3 bases from J, with 20 bases between. This CDR3 has 16 residues. The germline gives CDR1 SNHLY, CDR2 FYNNEI. The CDR3 is CASILGSVAVTDTQYF. In nucleotides, the CDR3 is TGTGCCAGCATATTGGGGTCGGTAGCTGTAACAGATACGCAGTATTTT.

A few counts support this clonotype. This chain connects TRBV4-1 to TRBJ1-2; D possibly corresponds to TRBD1 (5 bases). Germline CDR1 and CDR2: MGHRA and YSYEKL. The CDR3 length is 13 residues. V lost 1 base and J 6 bases, leaving 9 bases between the germline ends. The CDR3 protein is CASSQVQGDGYTF. The CDR3 DNA reads as TGCGCCAGCAGCCAAGTCCAGGGCGATGGCTACACCTTC.

This sequence joins TRBV20-1 and TRBJ2-7; 10 positions agree with TRBD2. The junction had 7 bases not matched to a gene; V was cut back by 3 bases and J by 2 bases. There are 15 residues in the CDR3. Germline CDR1 reads DFQATT; CDR2 reads SNEGSKA (reference sequence). CDR3 sequence reads: CSARDSGGPPYEQYF. CDR3 bases: TGCAGTGCTAGGGATAGCGGGGGGCCACCCTACGAGCAGTACTTC.

This clonotype showed up just a few times. The V and J genes are TRBV29-1 and TRBJ2-7; D is undetermined. The assigned J gene may be wrong: the sequence end matches TRBJ2-5 better. The CDR3 runs to 14 residues. The germline CDR1 and CDR2 sequences are SQVTM and ANQGSEA. The DNA of the CDR3 is TGCAGCGTTGAACGGGTGGGCGGCTGGGAGACCCAGTACTTC. Its translation: CSVERVGGWETQYF.

The chain couples TRBV12-3 or TRBV12-4 to TRBJ1-2; D call uncertain. There are 16 residues in the CDR3. The V and J ends lost 3 bases and 5 bases respectively, with 19 bases between them. The DNA for the CDR3 is TGTGCCAGCAGTTTTGGGAGGGAGGGCCACTTATATGGCTACACCTTC. Translation: CASSFGREGHLYGYTF.

As concerns this clonotype: A single base separates this from a much larger clone, so it may be a read error. CDR3 coding DNA: TGTGCCAGCAGTTTCTTGTCAGGGGTACTCTCTGGGACCAACGTCCTGACTTTC. This sequence encodes CASSFLSGVLSGTNVLTF. The chain combines TRBV28 with TRBJ2-6, with D possibly being TRBD1 (6 bases). The length of the CDR3 is 18 residues. Germline loops: CDR1 MDHEN, CDR2 SYDVKM.

The gene calls are TRBV30 and TRBJ1-2; D not resolved. Germline CDR1 and CDR2: GTSNPN and SVGIG (reference sequence). The germline V and J ends were trimmed by 1 base and 1 base, with 7 bases remaining between them. The CDR3 totals 13 residues. The CDR3 coding sequence is TGTGCCTGGAGTGACGTCTTTAACTATGGCTACACCTTC. Translated, it gives CAWSDVFNYGYTF.

This clonotype was counted between two and nine times. This sequence joins TRBV7-2 and TRBJ1-1; D gene unclear. Germline values: CDR1 SGHTA, CDR2 FQGNSA. V was cut by 3 bases and J by 0 bases, with 11 bases left in between. This CDR3 spans 15 amino acids. CDR3 protein: CASSFSPLMNTEAFF. Written as DNA, the CDR3 is TGTGCCAGCAGCTTTTCACCCTTAATGAACACTGAAGCTTTCTTT.

On this clonotype: This is likely a read error, given that the CDR3 carries no conserved phenylalanine or tryptophan at its end. CDR3 sequence reads: CASSPLALPGLAGPRSQFY. CDR3 DNA sequence: TGTGCCAGCAGCCCGCTAGCCCTTCCGGGACTAGCGGGACCCAGGTCCCAGTTCTAC. V and J are TRBV7-6 and TRBJ2-1, with 13 bases fitting TRBD2. The CDR3 sequence is 19 residues long. V shed 5 bases and J 13 bases; nucleotides not matched to a gene: 23. Germline values: CDR1 SGHVS, CDR2 FNYEAQ.

The chain joins TRBV5-1 to TRBJ1-4, with 7 bases matching TRBD1. The CDR3 is 15 amino acids. The V and J ends lost 4 bases and 5 bases, in that order; junction bases with no gene match: 8. Looked up from germline, CDR1 is SGHRS and CDR2 is YFSETQ. This CDR3 reads CASSATTGTNEKLFF. The CDR3 DNA follows: TGCGCCAGCAGCGCTACGACAGGGACAAATGAAAAACTGTTTTTT.

This chain joins TRBV7-9 and TRBJ2-7; D is perhaps TRBD1 (5 bases). Germline V gene data show CDR1 as SEHNR and CDR2 as FQNEAQ (reference sequence). The CDR3 length is 16 residues. V lost 5 bases, J lost 4 bases, and 21 bases lay in between. As DNA, the CDR3 is TGTGCCAGCAGCCCCTACGTGGGGCCCCGCCTTTACGAGCAGTACTTC. It translates to CASSPYVGPRLYEQYF.

This clonotype has more than one count but fewer than ten. The V gene is TRBV3-1, the J gene TRBJ2-7; D ambiguous. CDR3 length: 13 residues. V was cut by 4 bases and J by 4 bases, with 11 bases left in between. Germline CDR1 is LGHDT and CDR2 is YNNKEL (reference sequence). For the CDR3, the DNA is TGTGCCAGCAGCCCATACGCCCCTTACGAGCAGTACTTC. Translated: CASSPYAPYEQYF.

The chain has TRBV14 and TRBJ1-2; D not resolved. V was clipped by 1 base and J by 4 bases, with 7 bases between them. The CDR3 is made up of 13 amino acids. CDR1 SGHDN and CDR2 FVKESK come from the germline V gene. The CDR3 loop reads CASSQGFPYGYTF. CDR3 nucleotides: TGTGCCAGCAGCCAAGGATTCCCCTATGGCTACACCTTC.

Only a few counts were recorded for this clonotype. CDR3 in DNA: TGCAGCGTTGCGGCAGTCTCTGGAAACACCATATATTTT. It encodes CSVAAVSGNTIYF. The genes are TRBV29-1 and TRBJ1-3, with D unresolved. Germline CDR1 reads SQVTM; CDR2 reads ANQGSEA. This CDR3 region has 13 residues. V lost 4 bases and J 0 bases, leaving 7 bases between the germline ends.

The rearrangement links TRBV5-1 to TRBJ1-1, with D unclear. V was clipped by 3 bases and J by 1 base, with 13 bases between them. Germline lookup yields CDR1 SGHRS and CDR2 YFSETQ. The CDR3 loop spans 15 amino acids. CDR3 DNA sequence: TGCGCCAGCAGCTGGGTGAGTGGGAGGAACACTGAAGCTTTCTTT. This encodes CASSWVSGRNTEAFF.

This clonotype was observed a few times. J is TRBJ2-6 and V is TRBV7-8; D gene uncertain. Germline V CDR1 and CDR2: SGHVS, FQNEAQ. Trimming took off 1 base at V and 0 bases at J, with 10 bases between the two ends. The CDR3 is made up of 17 amino acids. The CDR3 reads CASSLVPQISGANVLTF. The CDR3, as DNA: TGTGCCAGCAGCTTAGTACCCCAGATCTCTGGGGCCAACGTCCTGACTTTC.

This clonotype was seen only a few times. The rearrangement joins TRBV3-1 to TRBJ2-3, with a weak D call TRBD2 (6 bases). The V end was cut by 4 bases, the J end by 2 bases, with 13 bases between. Germline V gives CDR1 LGHDT, CDR2 YNNKEL (reference sequence). The CDR3 is 15 residues long. The CDR3 spells CASSRAERATDTQYF. CDR3 in DNA: TGTGCCAGCAGCCGCGCCGAGCGGGCCACAGATACGCAGTATTTT.

This rearrangement joins TRBV6-1 to TRBJ1-5; D remains unclear. This CDR3 comprises 16 residues. V lost 6 bases, J lost 5 bases, and 20 bases lay in between. Germline CDR1 reads MNHNS; CDR2 reads SASEGT. The CDR3 sequence is CASSGSGFGFHQPQHF. Here the CDR3 DNA reads TGTGCCAGCAGCGGGTCGGGATTCGGGTTCCATCAGCCCCAGCATTTT.

The rearrangement uses TRBV20-1 and TRBJ2-7; D may be TRBD2 (5 bases). Trimming cost V 5 bases and J 0 bases, with 14 bases left between them. Germline CDR1 is DFQATT and CDR2 is SNEGSKA (reference sequence). The CDR3 loop spans 14 amino acids. CDR3 bases: TGCAGTGCTGCCACTAGTTTTCTCTCCTACGAGCAGTACTTC. Translated, it gives CSAATSFLSYEQYF.

This clonotype was recorded a few times. This chain links TRBV19 with TRBJ1-2; no definite D call. V was clipped by 8 bases and J by 6 bases, with 7 bases between them. The CDR3 runs to 10 residues. Germline V gene data show CDR1 as LNHDA and CDR2 as SQIVND (reference sequence). The chain's CDR3 is CASRRDGYTF. The CDR3 DNA reads TGTGCCAGTCGTAGGGATGGCTACACCTTC.

This clonotype appeared once. J is TRBJ2-4 and V is TRBV20-1; D is possibly TRBD1 (6 bases). The J call is in doubt because the DNA end fits TRBJ2-7 better. The CDR3 is 15 amino acids. In germline, CDR1 is DFQATT, CDR2 SNEGSKA (reference sequence). CDR3 nucleotide sequence: TGCAGTGCTACCGGTCGCAGGGGTCGGTCCTACGAGCAGTACTTC. Its protein is CSATGRRGRSYEQYF.